These 15 T cell receptor beta chains were sequenced from one sample in a study of somatic mutations in cytotoxic T cells in rheumatoid arthritis. Clones were sequenced by immunoSEQ multiplex PCR, and TCRdb holds only the in-frame ones, with some missing. The sample includes under 11,000 clones, around four fifths seen only once; the top ten take about a fifth. Sequencing was done on a sample of CD8+ T cells sorted from blood. The origin of the receptors is a man aged 45-65 years in good health.

The J gene is TRBJ2-3, the V gene TRBV7-8; unclear D gene. V lost 1 base and J 2 bases, leaving 4 bases between the germline ends. Germline values: CDR1 SGHVS, CDR2 FQNEAQ. The length of the CDR3 is 13 residues. The CDR3 DNA is TGTGCCAGCAGCTTAGATAACACAGATACGCAGTATTTT. Residues: CASSLDNTDTQYF. Together with reference TRBV7-8 and TRBJ2-3, the CDR3 gives the full variable domain: GAGVSQSPRYKVAKRGQDVALRCDPISGHVSLFWYQQALGQGPEFLTYFQNEAQLDKSGLPSDRFFAERPEGSVSTLKIQRTQQEDSAVYLCASSLDNTDTQYFGPGTRLTVL.

The V call is TRBV7-2, the J call TRBJ1-4; possibly TRBD1 for D (5 bases). Trimming pared 5 bases from V and 4 bases from J, leaving 11 bases between. The germline gives CDR1 SGHTA, CDR2 FQGNSA. The CDR3 runs to 14 residues. CDR3 coding DNA: TGTGCCAGCAGCCCTGACAGATATAATGAAAAACTGTTTTTT. Its translation is CASSPDRYNEKLFF.

The V gene is TRBV5-1, the J gene TRBJ1-2; 7 positions agree with TRBD1. Germline assignment: CDR1 SGHRS and CDR2 YFSETQ. There are 15 residues in the CDR3. J lost 2 bases, V lost 4 bases, and 8 bases had no gene match. The CDR3 spells CASSVTTGTNYGYTF. The CDR3 bases are TGCGCCAGCAGCGTTACGACAGGGACCAACTATGGCTACACCTTC.

This chain joins TRBV11-2 and TRBJ2-1, with TRBD2 identical over 9 bases. The CDR3 is made up of 17 amino acids. Germline V gives CDR1 SGHAT, CDR2 FQNNGV. The trim removed 0 bases at V and 4 bases at J, leaving 7 bases unmatched. Here the CDR3 reads CASSLEPTSGPYNEQFF. DNA of the CDR3: TGTGCCAGCAGCTTAGAACCCACTAGCGGGCCTTACAATGAGCAGTTCTTC.

This clone was recorded a few times. This chain links TRBV5-6 with TRBJ1-1, with D uncertain. From germline, CDR1 is SGHDT and CDR2 YYEEEE. The CDR3 has 13 residues. V gave up 4 bases and J gave up 11 bases, with 18 bases separating them. The CDR3 region is CASSPGRAGRAFF. The CDR3 nucleotides are TGTGCCAGCAGCCCTGGACGGGCGGGTAGGGCTTTCTTT.

The chain couples TRBV6-6 to TRBJ2-7; possibly TRBD1 for D (5 bases). This CDR3 region has 14 residues. V was pared by 0 bases and J by 4 bases, with 10 bases between. The germline gives CDR1 MNHNY, CDR2 SVGAGI (reference sequence). DNA for the CDR3: TGTGCCAGCAGTTACTCGAACAGGCTTTACGAGCAGTACTTC. It specifies CASSYSNRLYEQYF.

This chain links TRBV6-6 with TRBJ2-2, with D tentatively TRBD1 (5 bases). The CDR3 length is 16 residues. Germline values: CDR1 MNHNY, CDR2 SVGAGI (reference sequence). The ends were cut back, 4 bases at V and 6 bases at J, with 18 bases in the middle. CDR3 residues: CASSSQDEEFAGELFF. CDR3 DNA: TGTGCCAGCAGTTCACAGGACGAGGAATTCGCCGGGGAGCTGTTTTTT.

This clone was observed once. The chain couples TRBV11-2 to TRBJ2-1; TRBD2 agrees at 9 bases. CDR1 and CDR2 (germline): SGHAT, FQNNGV. The V and J ends lost 0 bases and 9 bases, in that order; junction bases with no gene match: 6. The CDR3 is 15 amino acids. The CDR3 is CASSLDNSREGEQFF. Here the CDR3 DNA reads TGTGCCAGCAGCTTAGATAATTCGCGGGAGGGTGAGCAGTTCTTC. The complete variable domain, with remaining parts taken from reference TRBV11-2 and TRBJ2-1, reads EAGVAQSPRYKIIEKRQSVAFWCNPISGHATLYWYQQILGQGPKLLIQFQNNGVVDDSQLPKDRFSAERLKGVDSTLKIQPAKLEDSAVYLCASSLDNSREGEQFFGPGTRLTVL.

This clone was found a few times. The V and J genes are TRBV5-4 and TRBJ2-3; tentative D call: TRBD1 (5 bases). V lost 4 bases and J 4 bases, leaving 13 bases between the germline ends. The germline CDR1 and CDR2 sequences are SGHNT and YYREEE (reference sequence). The CDR3 length is 14 residues. This CDR3 reads CASSDGQGPDTQYF. The CDR3 nucleotides read TGTGCCAGCAGCGACGGACAAGGCCCAGATACGCAGTATTTT.

V is TRBV7-9 and J is TRBJ2-7; 10 nucleotides align to TRBD2. CDR1 SEHNR and CDR2 FQNEAQ come from the germline V gene (reference sequence). CDR3 size: 15 residues. Trimming took 1 base from V and 7 from J; bases not matched to a gene: 7. CDR3 DNA: TGTGCCAGCAGCTTAGGAGGACTAGCGGCGGGTGAGCAGTACTTC. It specifies CASSLGGLAAGEQYF.

The chain couples TRBV7-7 to TRBJ2-6; 8 bases are a match to TRBD2. The CDR3 spans 15 residues. V lost 4 bases to trimming and J lost 4 bases; unmatched junction nucleotides: 3. CDR1 SSHAT and CDR2 FNYEAQ come from the germline V gene (reference sequence). CDR3 amino acids: CASSSGRAGANVLTF. Here the CDR3 DNA reads TGTGCCAGCAGCTCCGGGAGGGCCGGGGCCAACGTCCTGACTTTC.

This sequence joins TRBV4-1 and TRBJ1-5; no clear D. V lost 1 base to trimming and J lost 2 bases, with 9 bases between them. Germline V gives CDR1 MGHRA, CDR2 YSYEKL. The length of the CDR3 is 15 residues. The CDR3 protein is CASSQAGVGNQPQHF. The CDR3 region has the DNA TGCGCCAGCAGCCAAGCAGGCGTCGGCAATCAGCCCCAGCATTTT.

V usage is TRBV4-3 and J usage is TRBJ1-2; 11 bases are shared with TRBD1. The CDR3 is 15 amino acids. The germline V gene has CDR1 LGHNA and CDR2 YSLEER. The ends lost 4 bases at V and 7 bases at J; junction bases unmatched: 8. The DNA for the CDR3 is TGCGCCAGCAGCCGCTCCCGGACAGGGGGCGTTGGCTACACCTTC. As protein: CASSRSRTGGVGYTF.

This sequence joins TRBV5-3 and TRBJ2-7; 11 nucleotides line up with TRBD1. TRBV5-3 is known as an ORF, though its function is uncertain. J gave up 1 base and V 4 bases, and 10 bases lay outside the gene matches. The CDR3 is 17 amino acids. The CDR3 DNA sequence: TGTGCCAGAAGCCTCCGGACAGGGGGCATTTGGTCCTACGAGCAGTACTTC. As protein: CARSLRTGGIWSYEQYF.

The chain has TRBV15 and TRBJ2-3; a possible D gene is TRBD1 (5 bases). The CDR3 has 17 residues. Germline-derived CDR1 and CDR2 are LNHNV and YYDKDF (reference sequence). The ends were cut back, 3 bases at V and 6 bases at J, with 22 bases in the middle. CDR3 coding DNA: TGTGCCACCAGCAGGCCAAATCAGGGCAGGTTCGAGGATACGCAGTATTTT. Translating it yields CATSRPNQGRFEDTQYF.